One sample yielded the 28 T cell receptor beta chains listed below, sequenced in a study of shared T cell receptors in the human thymus. The data were produced by immunoSEQ multiplex PCR, yet TCRdb's version contains in-frame clones alone and is incomplete. The table lists hundreds of thousands of clones, approximately 89% of them singletons. These data were also reused for a study on human thymus T cells.

Input material: thymocytes. All receptors come from a boy in the first two years of life with a congenital heart defect.

The V gene is TRBV14, the J gene TRBJ2-1; TRBD2 aligns across 12 bases. The germline gives CDR1 SGHDN, CDR2 FVKESK. V lost 6 bases, J lost 5 bases, and 5 bases stayed unmatched. The CDR3 is 15 residues long. CDR3 nucleotide sequence: TGTGCCAGCAGGCCTCTAGCGGGAGGGGACAATGAGCAGTTCTTC. Its translation: CASRPLAGGDNEQFF.

The chain is built from TRBV7-2 and TRBJ2-1; 7 positions agree with TRBD2. J lost 6 bases, V lost 1 base, and 0 bases had no gene match. The CDR3 runs 13 residues. CDR1 SGHTA and CDR2 FQGNSA come from the germline V gene. CDR3 residues: CASSLGLANEQFF. The CDR3 nucleotides read TGTGCCAGCAGCTTAGGACTAGCCAATGAGCAGTTCTTC.

This rearrangement joins TRBV30 to TRBJ2-1, with 9 positions matching TRBD1. J was trimmed by 7 bases and V by 2 bases; bases with no gene match: 9. Germline-derived CDR1 and CDR2 are GTSNPN and SVGIG (reference sequence). The CDR3 sequence is 15 residues long. CDR3 bases: TGTGCCTGGAGTCCACCAGGGACAGGGAGGAATGAGCAGTTCTTC. Amino acids: CAWSPPGTGRNEQFF. Full variable domain (rest looked up from reference TRBV30 and TRBJ2-1): SQTIHQWPATLVQPVGSPLSLECTVEGTSNPNLYWYRQAAGRGLQLLFYSVGIGQISSEVPQNLSASRPQDRQFILSSKKLLLSDSGFYLCAWSPPGTGRNEQFFGPGTRLTVL.

This chain links TRBV4-3 with TRBJ2-5, with 9 nucleotides matching TRBD2. V shed 0 bases, J shed 9 bases, and the junction held 11 bases outside the gene matches. The CDR3 has 16 amino acids. CDR1 is LGHNA, CDR2 YSLEER, per germline. The CDR3 sequence is CASSQDLAGRPGSQYF. The CDR3 DNA reads as TGCGCCAGCAGCCAAGATCTAGCGGGGCGTCCGGGGTCCCAGTACTTC.

V and J are TRBV5-1 and TRBJ1-1; D is unresolved. The CDR3 consists of 14 residues. Trimming took 0 bases from V and 3 from J, leaving 9 bases between them. Germline CDR1 reads SGHRS; CDR2 reads YFSETQ. The CDR3 region has the DNA TGCGCCAGCAGCTTGGATCCGGGAGACACTGAAGCTTTCTTT. This gives the protein CASSLDPGDTEAFF.

The rearrangement links TRBV5-4 to TRBJ2-3; 7 bases fit TRBD2. V shed 4 bases and J 1 base; nucleotides not matched to a gene: 15. The length of the CDR3 is 18 residues. Germline lookup yields CDR1 SGHNT and CDR2 YYREEE (reference sequence). The CDR3 is CASSIRFSGRGGTDTQYF. The CDR3 bases are TGTGCCAGCAGCATCCGATTTAGCGGGCGTGGGGGCACAGATACGCAGTATTTT. The complete variable domain, with remaining parts taken from reference TRBV5-4 and TRBJ2-3, reads ETGVTQSPTHLIKTRGQQVTLRCSSQSGHNTVSWYQQALGQGPQFIFQYYREEENGRGNFPPRFSGLQFPNYSSELNVNALELDDSALYLCASSIRFSGRGGTDTQYFGPGTRLTVL.

The V and J genes are TRBV25-1 and TRBJ2-7; D gene uncertain. V shed 3 bases and J shed 2 bases, with 8 bases lying between them. Germline lookup yields CDR1 MGHDK and CDR2 SYGVNS. This CDR3 is 13 amino acids long. The CDR3 bases are TGTGCCAGCAGTGAGAGTTTTACCTACGAGCAGTACTTC. It translates to CASSESFTYEQYF.

This chain uses TRBV2 with TRBJ2-3; 11 nucleotides line up with TRBD2. The CDR3 has 18 residues. The germline V gene has CDR1 SNHLY and CDR2 FYNNEI. V lost 3 bases to trimming and J lost 6 bases; unmatched junction nucleotides: 14. In nucleotides, the CDR3 is TGTGCCAGCAGTGATCAGGCTAGCGGGGGGTTTTTGGGTGATACGCAGTATTTT. Its protein is CASSDQASGGFLGDTQYF.

This clone was seen a few times. V is TRBV6-1 and J is TRBJ1-5; D not certain. The CDR3 is made up of 14 amino acids. V was shortened by 2 bases and J by 5 bases, with 10 bases between the two germline ends. CDR1 MNHNS and CDR2 SASEGT come from the germline V gene. The CDR3 region has the DNA TGTGCCAGCAGTGAACTAATTCCCGATCAGCCCCAGCATTTT. It translates to CASSELIPDQPQHF.

The chain links TRBV19 to TRBJ1-4; D unclear. Trimming stripped 3 bases from V and 10 bases from J, with 6 bases between. The CDR3 runs to 11 residues. CDR1 and CDR2 from the germline V gene are LNHDA and SQIVND (reference sequence). The CDR3 coding sequence is TGTGCCAGTAGTATTGGAGGAAAACTGTTTTTT. Its protein product is CASSIGGKLFF. Together with reference TRBV19 and TRBJ1-4, the CDR3 gives the full variable domain: DGGITQSPKYLFRKEGQNVTLSCEQNLNHDAMYWYRQDPGQGLRLIYYSQIVNDFQKGDIAEGYSVSREKKESFPLTVTSAQKNPTAFYLCASSIGGKLFFGSGTQLSVL.

This rearrangement joins TRBV9 to TRBJ1-1; D uncertain. This CDR3 is built from 14 residues. CDR1 and CDR2 (germline): SGDLS, YYNGEE. Trimming removed 3 bases from V and 1 base from J, with 10 bases in between. The CDR3 region is CASSDPGRNTEAFF. CDR3 coding DNA: TGTGCCAGCAGCGACCCCGGGAGGAACACTGAAGCTTTCTTT. Full variable domain (missing parts from reference TRBV9 and TRBJ1-1): DSGVTQTPKHLITATGQRVTLRCSPRSGDLSVYWYQQSLDQGLQFLIQYYNGEERAKGNILERFSAQQFPDLHSELNLSSLELGDSALYFCASSDPGRNTEAFFGQGTRLTVV.

As concerns this clone: At the DNA level, this CDR3 is encoded by other sequences in the same sample as well. The chain combines TRBV5-1 with TRBJ1-6; tentative D call: TRBD1 (6 bases). Germline CDR1 SGHRS, CDR2 YFSETQ. Between the trimmed V and J ends, which lost 2 bases and 8 bases, there was a span of 11 bases. This CDR3 is built from 14 residues. CDR3 amino acids: CASSLQGNDSPLHF. The CDR3 DNA sequence: TGCGCCAGCAGCTTACAGGGAAATGATTCACCCCTCCACTTT.

The J gene is TRBJ2-3, the V gene TRBV11-1; 10 nucleotides match TRBD1. CDR1 and CDR2 (germline): SGHAT, FQDESV (reference sequence). Losses at the gene ends were 5 bases for V and 2 bases for J; bases not matched to a gene: 13. This CDR3 is 18 amino acids long. CDR3 nucleotides: TGTGCCAGCAGCGGCGGGACAGGGGAAGCCCTAAACACAGATACGCAGTATTTT. Residues: CASSGGTGEALNTDTQYF. The variable domain in full, with the rest retrieved from reference TRBV11-1 and TRBJ2-3, is EAEVAQSPRYKITEKSQAVAFWCDPISGHATLYWYRQILGQGPELLVQFQDESVVDDSQLPKDRFSAERLKGVDSTLKIQPAELGDSAMYLCASSGGTGEALNTDTQYFGPGTRLTVL.

V usage is TRBV30 and J usage is TRBJ1-1; D might be TRBD1 (5 bases). Deletions cut 3 bases from V and 4 bases from J, with 12 bases between. The germline gives CDR1 GTSNPN, CDR2 SVGIG (reference sequence). The CDR3 contains 13 residues. The CDR3 sequence is CAWSFRDFTEAFF. CDR3 coding DNA: TGTGCCTGGAGCTTCAGGGACTTCACTGAAGCTTTCTTT.

This clone was recorded once. Here the CDR3 DNA reads TGTGCCAGCAGTACAGCGGGGAGCTCCTACGAGCAGTACTTC. It specifies CASSTAGSSYEQYF. V gene TRBV6-5 combines with J gene TRBJ2-7; TRBD2 agrees at 7 bases. Losses at the gene ends were 5 bases for V and 0 bases for J; bases not matched to a gene: 4. Germline-derived CDR1 and CDR2 are MNHEY and SVGAGI. The CDR3 consists of 14 residues.

In its sample, this clone was seen a few times. For the CDR3, the DNA is TGTGCCAGCAGCAGAAAGGGGTCAGAGACCCAGTACTTC. Protein product: CASSRKGSETQYF. V usage is TRBV11-3 and J usage is TRBJ2-5, with TRBD1 as a possible D gene (5 bases). Trimming cost V 5 bases and J 4 bases, with 11 bases left between them. Germline V lookup: CDR1 SGHNT, CDR2 YENEEA. This CDR3 spans 13 amino acids.

The chain employs TRBV4-3 and TRBJ2-7; TRBD1 agrees at 8 bases. The CDR3 length is 16 residues. With 0 bases clipped from V and 5 bases from J, the junction kept 9 bases outside the gene matches. The germline gives CDR1 LGHNA, CDR2 YSLEER. The DNA for the CDR3 is TGCGCCAGCAGCCAAGACAGCGACAGGGGCCGCCACGAGCAGTACTTC. It translates to CASSQDSDRGRHEQYF.

The chain is built from TRBV7-6 and TRBJ2-1; tentatively, D is TRBD2 (6 bases). The CDR3 has 16 residues. V was cut by 1 base and J by 6 bases, with 16 bases left in between. Germline CDR1 reads SGHVS; CDR2 reads FNYEAQ. This CDR3 reads CASSLDRDSVGNEQFF. The CDR3, as DNA: TGTGCCAGCAGCTTAGATCGGGACTCGGTTGGCAATGAGCAGTTCTTC.

V gene TRBV6-5 combines with J gene TRBJ1-4; D is ambiguous. The germline CDR1 and CDR2 sequences are MNHEY and SVGAGI. With 7 bases removed from V and 7 bases from J, the gap between germline ends came to 13 bases. There are 13 residues in the CDR3. The DNA for the CDR3 is TGTGCCAGCACCTCCCGGGAGGGTGAAAAACTGTTTTTT. It specifies CASTSREGEKLFF.

The chain carries TRBV4-3 and TRBJ2-1, with TRBD2 identical over 11 bases. Germline values: CDR1 LGHNA, CDR2 YSLEER. The J segment lost 8 bases and the V segment lost 3 bases, leaving 12 bases of the junction unmatched. The CDR3 has 17 residues. The chain's CDR3 is CASSHRRVAGGMDEQFF. CDR3 DNA sequence: TGCGCCAGCAGCCACCGGCGGGTAGCGGGAGGGATGGATGAGCAGTTCTTC.

This clone was found a few times. The rearrangement links TRBV2 to TRBJ1-1, with D uncertain. V shed 11 bases and J shed 5 bases, with 9 bases lying between them. CDR1 and CDR2 (germline): SNHLY, FYNNEI. This CDR3 has 10 residues. DNA of the CDR3: TGTGCCCTGCCGGGGACTGAAGCTTTCTTT. Its protein is CALPGTEAFF.

V is TRBV10-2 and J is TRBJ2-1, with D possibly TRBD2 on 6 matching bases. Germline values: CDR1 WSHSY, CDR2 SAAADI. Trimming left V 9 bases short and J 5 bases short, with 20 bases between. This CDR3 has 15 residues. This CDR3 is CASWGGNFTNNEQFF. The CDR3 nucleotides are TGCGCCAGTTGGGGCGGGAACTTCACTAACAATGAGCAGTTCTTC.

The rearrangement uses TRBV29-1 and TRBJ2-7; 7 bases agree with TRBD1. Germline CDR1 SQVTM, CDR2 ANQGSEA. Trimming cost V 3 bases and J 0 bases; bases outside gene matches: 8. The CDR3 has 15 residues. DNA of the CDR3: TGCAGCGTTGATGGGGGACAGACCGTCTCCTACGAGCAGTACTTC. It is translated as CSVDGGQTVSYEQYF.

The gene calls are TRBV21-1 and TRBJ2-1; TRBD2 was called by the table and not checked on the DNA. TRBV21-1 is classified as a pseudogene. CDR3 size: 14 residues. The CDR3 DNA sequence: TGTGCCAGCAGCAAAGGGTATGAGGGCAATGAGCAGTTCTTC. Protein product: CASSKGYEGNEQFF.

The J gene is TRBJ2-3, the V gene TRBV27; 7 nucleotides agree with TRBD2. CDR3 length: 17 amino acids. The germline V gene has CDR1 MNHEY and CDR2 SMNVEV (reference sequence). V was pared by 4 bases and J by 2 bases, with 12 bases of the junction left unmatched. The CDR3 DNA reads TGTGCCAGCAGTTCCAAATCCGGGGGGTCGGACACAGATACGCAGTATTTT. Amino acid sequence: CASSSKSGGSDTDTQYF.

The chain is built from TRBV28 and TRBJ2-7, with D possibly matching TRBD1 (6 bases). The CDR3 spans 18 residues. Trimming took 5 bases from V and 2 from J, leaving 25 bases between them. Per the germline V gene, CDR1 is MDHEN and CDR2 is SYDVKM. CDR3 nucleotides: TGTGCCAGCAGTGTGACAGGTTATCAACAGCGGCTTACCTACGAGCAGTACTTC. Translated: CASSVTGYQQRLTYEQYF.

The genes are TRBV6-6 and TRBJ2-1; TRBD2 matches 12 bases. Germline V gives CDR1 MNHNY, CDR2 SVGAGI (reference sequence). Trimming at V came to 4 bases and at J to 2 bases, leaving 3 bases not matched to a gene. The CDR3 has 16 residues. The CDR3 bases are TGTGCCAGCAGTTTACTAGCGGGAGGCACCTACAATGAGCAGTTCTTC. Residues: CASSLLAGGTYNEQFF.

This clone appeared once. The chain has TRBV30 and TRBJ1-1, with a possible D match to TRBD1 (6 bases). This CDR3 spans 14 amino acids. The ends were cut back, 1 base at V and 6 bases at J, with 15 bases in the middle. Germline CDR1 and CDR2: GTSNPN and SVGIG (reference sequence). The CDR3 nucleotides read TGTGCCTGGAGTGAGGGGACAAACAGGGCTGAAGCTTTCTTT. Protein product: CAWSEGTNRAEAFF.